This T cell receptor beta chain appears in the sequencing data of a study of cytomegalovirus exposure and HLA in healthy donors. A word on this clone: Other DNA sequences from this sample encode an identical CDR3 as well.

The length of the CDR3 is 11 residues. Germline CDR1 is SNHLY and CDR2 is FYNNEI. Trimming stripped 5 bases from V and 1 base from J, with 3 bases between. PCR used 60 Vbeta primers and 13 Jbeta primers. TCRdb's table, derived via immunoSEQ multiplex PCR, lists solely in-frame clones and lacks some. The repertoire table contains about 160,000 clones. The chain links TRBV2 to TRBJ2-7; D not resolved. The receptor was isolated from a woman aged 60-70 years in good health and CMV-seronegative. Sequencing used PBMCs. CDR3 nucleotides: TGTGCCAGCAGTCCTTCCTACGAGCAGTACTTC. It translates to CASSPSYEQYF.